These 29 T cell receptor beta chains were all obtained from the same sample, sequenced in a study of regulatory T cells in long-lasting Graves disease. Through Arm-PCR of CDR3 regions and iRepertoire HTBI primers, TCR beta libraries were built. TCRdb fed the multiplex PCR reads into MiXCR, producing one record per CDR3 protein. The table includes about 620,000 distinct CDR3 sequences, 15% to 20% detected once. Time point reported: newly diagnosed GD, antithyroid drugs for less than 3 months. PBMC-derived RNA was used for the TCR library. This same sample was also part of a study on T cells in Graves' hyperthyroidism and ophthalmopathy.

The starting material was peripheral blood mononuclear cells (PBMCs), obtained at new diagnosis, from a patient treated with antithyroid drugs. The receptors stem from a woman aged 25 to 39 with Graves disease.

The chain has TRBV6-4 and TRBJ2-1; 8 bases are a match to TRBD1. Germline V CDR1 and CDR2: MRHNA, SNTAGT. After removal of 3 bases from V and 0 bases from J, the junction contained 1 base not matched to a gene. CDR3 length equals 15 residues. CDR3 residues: CASSEGQASYNEQFF. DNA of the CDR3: TGTGCCAGCAGTGAGGGACAGGCCTCCTACAATGAGCAGTTCTTC.

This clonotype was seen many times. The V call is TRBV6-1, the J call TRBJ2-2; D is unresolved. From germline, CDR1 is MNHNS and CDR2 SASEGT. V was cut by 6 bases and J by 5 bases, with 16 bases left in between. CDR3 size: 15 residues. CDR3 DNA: TGTGCCAGCAGGGGGATGAGAATTATTACCGGGGAGCTGTTTTTT. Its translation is CASRGMRIITGELFF.

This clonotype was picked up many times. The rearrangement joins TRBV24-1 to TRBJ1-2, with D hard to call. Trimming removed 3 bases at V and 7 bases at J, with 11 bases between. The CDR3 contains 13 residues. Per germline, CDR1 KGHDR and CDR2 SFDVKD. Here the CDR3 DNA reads TGTGCCACCAGTGATCCGCGAGTTGGTGGCTACACCTTC. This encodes CATSDPRVGGYTF.

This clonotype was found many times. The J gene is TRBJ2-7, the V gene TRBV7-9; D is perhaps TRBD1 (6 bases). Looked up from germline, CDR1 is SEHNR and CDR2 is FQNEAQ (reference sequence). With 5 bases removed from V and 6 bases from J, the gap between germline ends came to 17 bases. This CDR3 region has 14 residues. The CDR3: CASSPQGSRREQYF. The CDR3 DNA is TGTGCCAGCAGCCCACAGGGATCCCGGCGCGAGCAGTACTTC.

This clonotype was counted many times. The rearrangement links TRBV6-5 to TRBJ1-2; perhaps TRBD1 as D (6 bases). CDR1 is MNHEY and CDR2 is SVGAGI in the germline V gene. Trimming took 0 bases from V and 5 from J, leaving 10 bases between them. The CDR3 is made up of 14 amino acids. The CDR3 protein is CASSYSNRAYGYTF. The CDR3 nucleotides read TGTGCCAGCAGTTACTCGAACAGGGCTTATGGCTACACCTTC.

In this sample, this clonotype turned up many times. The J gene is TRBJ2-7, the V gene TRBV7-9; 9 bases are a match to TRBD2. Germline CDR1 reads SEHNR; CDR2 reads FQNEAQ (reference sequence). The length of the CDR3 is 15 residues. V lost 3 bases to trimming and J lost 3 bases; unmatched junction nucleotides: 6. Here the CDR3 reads CASSLAAGGIYEQYF. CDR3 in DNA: TGTGCCAGCAGCTTGGCGGCGGGAGGGATCTACGAGCAGTACTTC.

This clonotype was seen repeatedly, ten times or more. The DNA of the CDR3 is TGTGCCAGCAGTAGGACAGGGGGCGGTGGTAGGGCCGGCTACACCTTC. Residues: CASSRTGGGGRAGYTF. The chain carries TRBV2 and TRBJ1-2, with TRBD1 matching over 11 bases. J gave up 8 bases and V 5 bases, and 13 bases lay outside the gene matches. Germline V gives CDR1 SNHLY, CDR2 FYNNEI. This CDR3 has 16 residues.

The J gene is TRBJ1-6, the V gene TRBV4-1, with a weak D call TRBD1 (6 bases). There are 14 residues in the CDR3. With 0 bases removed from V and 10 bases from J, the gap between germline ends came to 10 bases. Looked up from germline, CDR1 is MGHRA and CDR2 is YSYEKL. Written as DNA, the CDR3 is TGCGCCAGCAGCCAAGAGAGTAGGGGGTCACCCCTCCACTTT. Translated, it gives CASSQESRGSPLHF.

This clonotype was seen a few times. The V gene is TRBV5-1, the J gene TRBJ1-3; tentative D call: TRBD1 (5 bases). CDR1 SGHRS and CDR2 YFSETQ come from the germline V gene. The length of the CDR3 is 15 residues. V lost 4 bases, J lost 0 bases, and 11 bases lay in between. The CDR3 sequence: CASSTGTSSGNTIYF. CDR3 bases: TGCGCCAGCAGCACCGGGACGAGCTCTGGAAACACCATATATTTT.

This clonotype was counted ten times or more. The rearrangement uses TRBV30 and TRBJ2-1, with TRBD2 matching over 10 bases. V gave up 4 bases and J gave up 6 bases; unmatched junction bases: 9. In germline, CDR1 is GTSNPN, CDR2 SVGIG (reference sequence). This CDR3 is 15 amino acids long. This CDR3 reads CAWNPPAGGFNEQFF. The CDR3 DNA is TGTGCCTGGAACCCCCCAGCGGGAGGGTTCAATGAGCAGTTCTTC.

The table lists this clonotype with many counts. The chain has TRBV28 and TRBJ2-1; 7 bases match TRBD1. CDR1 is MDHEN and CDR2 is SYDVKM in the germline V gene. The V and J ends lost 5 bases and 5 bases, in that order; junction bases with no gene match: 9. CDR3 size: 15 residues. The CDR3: CASSPDRVWDNEQFF. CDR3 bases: TGTGCCAGCAGTCCAGACAGGGTTTGGGACAATGAGCAGTTCTTC. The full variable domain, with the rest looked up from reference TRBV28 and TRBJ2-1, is DVKVTQSSRYLVKRTGEKVFLECVQDMDHENMFWYRQDPGLGLRLIYFSYDVKMKEKGDIPEGYSVSREKKERFSLILESASTNQTSMYLCASSPDRVWDNEQFFGPGTRLTVL.

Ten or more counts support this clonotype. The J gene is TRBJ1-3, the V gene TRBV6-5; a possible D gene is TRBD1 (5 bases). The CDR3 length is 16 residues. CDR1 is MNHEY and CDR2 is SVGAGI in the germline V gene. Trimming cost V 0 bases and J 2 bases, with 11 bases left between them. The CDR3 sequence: CASSYSGGTTGNTIYF. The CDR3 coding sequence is TGTGCCAGCAGTTACTCCGGGGGGACGACTGGAAACACCATATATTTT.

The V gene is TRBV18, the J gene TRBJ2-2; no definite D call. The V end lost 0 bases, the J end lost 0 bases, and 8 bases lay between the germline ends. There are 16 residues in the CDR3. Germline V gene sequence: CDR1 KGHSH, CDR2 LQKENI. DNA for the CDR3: TGTGCCAGCTCACCACCGTTGACCTCGAACACCGGGGAGCTGTTTTTT. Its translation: CASSPPLTSNTGELFF.

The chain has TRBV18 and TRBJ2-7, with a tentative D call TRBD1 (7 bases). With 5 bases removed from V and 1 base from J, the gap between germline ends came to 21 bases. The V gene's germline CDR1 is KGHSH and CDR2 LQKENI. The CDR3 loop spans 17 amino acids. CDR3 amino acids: CASSTIQGPGGSYEQYF. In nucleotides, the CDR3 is TGTGCCAGCTCAACAATTCAGGGTCCAGGGGGGTCCTACGAGCAGTACTTC. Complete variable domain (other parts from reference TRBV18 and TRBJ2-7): NAGVMQNPRHLVRRRGQEARLRCSPMKGHSHVYWYRQLPEEGLKFMVYLQKENIIDESGMPKERFSAEFPKEGPSILRIQQVVRGDSAAYFCASSTIQGPGGSYEQYFGPGTRLTVT.

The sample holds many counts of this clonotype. In DNA, the CDR3 is TGTGCCAGCAACCCTTCGGAGAGCTCCTACGAGCAGTACTTC. Its protein is CASNPSESSYEQYF. This chain connects TRBV2 to TRBJ2-7; no clear D gene. Germline V gene sequence: CDR1 SNHLY, CDR2 FYNNEI. The CDR3 length is 14 residues. The V end was cut by 7 bases, the J end by 0 bases, with 13 bases between.

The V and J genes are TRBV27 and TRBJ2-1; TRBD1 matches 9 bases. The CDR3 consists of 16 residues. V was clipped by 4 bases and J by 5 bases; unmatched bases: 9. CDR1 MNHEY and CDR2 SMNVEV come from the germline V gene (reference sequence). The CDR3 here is CASSYGGQGLHNEQFF. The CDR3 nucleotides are TGTGCCAGCAGTTATGGGGGACAGGGTCTACACAATGAGCAGTTCTTC.

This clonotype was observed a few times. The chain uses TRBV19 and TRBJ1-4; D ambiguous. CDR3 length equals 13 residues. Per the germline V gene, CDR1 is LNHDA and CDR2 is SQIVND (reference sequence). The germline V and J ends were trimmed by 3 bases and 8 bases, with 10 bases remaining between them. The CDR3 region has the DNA TGTGCCAGTAGTATTGGATTTATCGAAAAACTGTTTTTT. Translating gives CASSIGFIEKLFF.

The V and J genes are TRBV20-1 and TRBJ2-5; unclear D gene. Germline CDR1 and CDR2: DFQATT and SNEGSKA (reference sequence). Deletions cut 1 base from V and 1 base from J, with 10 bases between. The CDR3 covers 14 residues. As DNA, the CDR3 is TGCAGTGCTAGAGTAGGCTGGCTCCAAGAGACCCAGTACTTC. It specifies CSARVGWLQETQYF.

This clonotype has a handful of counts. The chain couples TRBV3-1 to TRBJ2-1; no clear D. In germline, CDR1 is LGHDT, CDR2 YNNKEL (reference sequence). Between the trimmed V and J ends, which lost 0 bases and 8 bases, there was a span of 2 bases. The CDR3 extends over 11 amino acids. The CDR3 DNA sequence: TGTGCCAGCAGCCAAGAATATGAGCAGTTCTTC. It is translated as CASSQEYEQFF.

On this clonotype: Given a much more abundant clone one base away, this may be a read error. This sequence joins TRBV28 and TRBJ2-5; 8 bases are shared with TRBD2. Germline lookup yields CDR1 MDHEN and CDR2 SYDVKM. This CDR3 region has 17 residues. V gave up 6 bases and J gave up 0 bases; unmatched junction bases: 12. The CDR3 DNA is TGTGCCAGCAGCCCAGGGCGGGGGGCGCCTAACCAAGAGACCCAGTACTTC. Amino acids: CASSPGRGAPNQETQYF.

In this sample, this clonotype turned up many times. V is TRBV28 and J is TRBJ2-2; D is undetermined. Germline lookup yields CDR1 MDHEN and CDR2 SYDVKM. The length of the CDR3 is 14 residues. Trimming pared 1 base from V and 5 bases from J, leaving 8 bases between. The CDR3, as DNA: TGTGCCAGCAGTTTATATCCAGAGACCGGGGAGCTGTTTTTT. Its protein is CASSLYPETGELFF.

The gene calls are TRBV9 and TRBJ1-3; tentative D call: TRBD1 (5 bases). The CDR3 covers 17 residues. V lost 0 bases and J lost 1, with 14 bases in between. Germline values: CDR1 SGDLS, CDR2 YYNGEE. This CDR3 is CASSVAPGRVSGNTIYF. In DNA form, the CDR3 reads TGTGCCAGCAGCGTAGCCCCAGGGAGAGTTTCTGGAAACACCATATATTTT.

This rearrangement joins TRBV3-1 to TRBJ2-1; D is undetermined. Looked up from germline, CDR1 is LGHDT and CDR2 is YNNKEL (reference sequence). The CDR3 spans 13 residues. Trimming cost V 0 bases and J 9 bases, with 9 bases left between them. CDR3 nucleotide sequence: TGTGCCAGCAGCCAAGACAGGTGGGCTGAGCAGTTCTTC. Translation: CASSQDRWAEQFF.

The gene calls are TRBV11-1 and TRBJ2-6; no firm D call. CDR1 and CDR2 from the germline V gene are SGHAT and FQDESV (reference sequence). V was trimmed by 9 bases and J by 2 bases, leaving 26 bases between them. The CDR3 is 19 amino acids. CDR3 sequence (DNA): TGTGCCAGTCGCAGCTTATGGTTAGGGTCAGAGGCTGGGGCCAACGTCCTGACTTTC. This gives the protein CASRSLWLGSEAGANVLTF.

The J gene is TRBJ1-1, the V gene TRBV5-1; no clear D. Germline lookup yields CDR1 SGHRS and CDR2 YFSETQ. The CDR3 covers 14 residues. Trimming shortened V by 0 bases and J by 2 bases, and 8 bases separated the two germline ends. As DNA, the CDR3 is TGCGCCAGCAGCTTGGGATCGATAAACACTGAAGCTTTCTTT. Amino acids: CASSLGSINTEAFF.

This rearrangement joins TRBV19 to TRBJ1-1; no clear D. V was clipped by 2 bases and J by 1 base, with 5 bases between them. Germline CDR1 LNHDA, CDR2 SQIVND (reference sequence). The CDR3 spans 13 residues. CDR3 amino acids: CASSIYKNTEAFF. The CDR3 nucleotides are TGTGCCAGTAGTATATACAAGAACACTGAAGCTTTCTTT.

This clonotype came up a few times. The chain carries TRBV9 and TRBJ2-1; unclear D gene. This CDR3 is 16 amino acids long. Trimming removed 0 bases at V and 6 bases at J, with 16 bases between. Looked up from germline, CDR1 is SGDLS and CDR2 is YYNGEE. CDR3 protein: CASSVGPDVGANEQFF. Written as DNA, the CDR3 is TGTGCCAGCAGCGTAGGGCCCGACGTTGGCGCCAATGAGCAGTTCTTC.

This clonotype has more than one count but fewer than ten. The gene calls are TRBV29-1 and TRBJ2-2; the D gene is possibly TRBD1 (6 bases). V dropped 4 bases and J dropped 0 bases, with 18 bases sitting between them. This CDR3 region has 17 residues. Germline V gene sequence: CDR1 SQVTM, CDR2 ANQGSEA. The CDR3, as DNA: TGCAGCGTTGGAAACTTGGCAGGGGCCTCGAACACCGGGGAGCTGTTTTTT. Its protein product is CSVGNLAGASNTGELFF.

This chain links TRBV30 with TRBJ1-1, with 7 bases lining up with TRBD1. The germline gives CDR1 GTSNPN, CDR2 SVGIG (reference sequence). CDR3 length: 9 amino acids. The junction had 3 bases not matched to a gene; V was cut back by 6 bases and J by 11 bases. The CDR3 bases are TGTGCCTGTGAGGGGGCCGCTTTCTTT. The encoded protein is CACEGAAFF.